A selection of T cell receptor beta chains follows, all from one sample in a study of T cells in Graves' hyperthyroidism and ophthalmopathy. TCRdb reprocessed the multiplex PCR reads via MiXCR and lists one record per CDR3 protein. The sample consists of around 690,000 distinct CDR3 sequences, roughly 20% of them appearing once. The specimen was blood. These receptors were obtained from a man aged 30 to 39 with Graves' ophthalmopathy. CDR3s include the opening cysteine and the closing phenylalanine or tryptophan. D genes are given only for firm matches. Clone size is shown for a subset of rows, as once, few, many or a class of expanded clone.

CSASWAGPSGNTGELFF	TGCAGTGCTAGTTGGGCGGGGCCTAGCGGGAACACCGGGGAGCTGTTTTTT	TRBV20-1	TRBJ2-2	TRBD2	-
CASSPRVTAYGYTF	TGTGCCAGCAGTCCTAGGGTTACAGCTTATGGCTACACCTTC	TRBV6-1	TRBJ1-2	-	few
CASSLEIAGAYGYTF	TGCGCCAGCAGCTTGGAGATCGCGGGGGCATATGGCTACACCTTC	TRBV5-1	TRBJ1-2	-	-
CASSLGGYSSEQYF	TGTGCCAGCAGCTTAGGCGGGTATTCTTCCGAGCAGTACTTC	TRBV7-2	TRBJ2-7	-	many
CASNDREGQPQHF	TGTGCCAGCAACGACAGGGAAGGTCAGCCCCAGCATTTT	TRBV2	TRBJ1-5	TRBD1	many
CASSLSGFNEQYF	TGTGCCAGCAGCTTATCTGGGTTCAACGAGCAGTACTTC	TRBV7-9	TRBJ2-7	-	few
CASSEWVGGYEQYF	TGTGCCAGCAGTGAGTGGGTAGGGGGCTACGAGCAGTACTTC	TRBV6-1	TRBJ2-7	-	many
CASSLEGGEQYF	TGTGCCAGCAGCTTAGAGGGCGGCGAGCAGTACTTC	TRBV7-2	TRBJ2-7	-	many
CASSYQDLHNQPQHF	TGTGCCAGCAGTTATCAGGACCTCCATAATCAGCCCCAGCATTTT	TRBV12-3/TRBV12-4	TRBJ1-5	-	many
CASSLRSGRATRGSGELFF	TGCGCCAGCAGCCTCAGGAGCGGGAGAGCCACTCGGGGGTCCGGGGAGCTGTTTTTT	TRBV5-1	TRBJ2-2	TRBD2	-
CAWSVGAGANVLTF	TGTGCCTGGAGTGTAGGCGCTGGGGCCAACGTCCTGACTTTC	TRBV30	TRBJ2-6	-	many
CASSLTFGQGSYEQYF	TGTGCCAGCAGCTTAACCTTCGGACAGGGGAGCTACGAGCAGTACTTC	TRBV11-2	TRBJ2-7	TRBD1	many
CASSSGRLNTEAFF	TGTGCCAGCAGCTCCGGACGGTTGAACACTGAAGCTTTCTTT	TRBV13	TRBJ1-1	-	many
CASSGSGMNTGELFF	TGTGCCAGCAGCGGAAGCGGGATGAACACCGGGGAGCTGTTTTTT	TRBV9	TRBJ2-2	TRBD2	-
CASSLRCGSSYEQYF	TGTGCCAGCTCACTTAGATGCGGGAGCAGCTACGAGCAGTACTTC	TRBV18	TRBJ2-7	TRBD2	few
CSAREITGKPQHF	TGCAGTGCTAGAGAAATTACAGGGAAGCCCCAGCATTTT	TRBV20-1	TRBJ1-5	-	-
CASSQDAGGLTEAFF	TGCGCCAGCAGCCAAGACGCAGGGGGTCTAACTGAAGCTTTCTTT	TRBV4-1	TRBJ1-1	TRBD1	-
CASSYLPWGSGSTDTQYF	TGTGCCAGCAGTTACCTCCCTTGGGGTAGCGGGAGTACAGATACGCAGTATTTT	TRBV6-5	TRBJ2-3	TRBD2	-
CSVAVLGGAPNSQYF	TGCAGCGTTGCAGTCTTGGGGGGCGCCCCCAACTCGCAGTATTTT	TRBV29-1	TRBJ2-3	-	few
CSARIASGNTDTQYF	TGCAGTGCTAGAATTGCTAGCGGGAACACAGATACGCAGTATTTT	TRBV20-1	TRBJ2-3	TRBD2	few
CASSHGQGGTSQPQHF	TGTGCCAGCAGCCACGGACAGGGGGGAACGAGTCAGCCCCAGCATTTT	TRBV11-2	TRBJ1-5	TRBD1	many
CASSETGTSRTDTQYF	TGCGCCAGCAGCGAAACCGGGACTAGCCGCACAGATACGCAGTATTTT	TRBV5-1	TRBJ2-3	TRBD2	few
CATSRGTANTEAFF	TGTGCCACCAGCAGAGGGACGGCGAACACTGAAGCTTTCTTT	TRBV15	TRBJ1-1	-	-
CSARPTGDFYEQYF	TGCAGTGCTAGACCGACAGGGGATTTTTACGAGCAGTACTTC	TRBV20-1	TRBJ2-7	TRBD1	-
CASSQGQGVQYF	TGTGCCAGCAGTCAGGGGCAGGGGGTCCAGTACTTC	TRBV28	TRBJ2-5	TRBD1	-
CASSLGLAGDTGELFF	TGTGCCAGCAGCTTAGGTCTAGCGGGAGACACCGGGGAGCTGTTTTTT	TRBV5-1	TRBJ2-2	TRBD2	few
CASSERGPDTQYF	TGTGCCAGCAGTGAACGGGGCCCAGATACGCAGTATTTT	TRBV2	TRBJ2-3	-	-
CASSLGVMDTGELFF	TGTGCCAGCAGCTTGGGGGTGATGGACACCGGGGAGCTGTTTTTT	TRBV7-6	TRBJ2-2	-	-
CASSQPARGADTQYF	TGTGCCAGCAGCCAACCGGCCCGAGGAGCAGATACGCAGTATTTT	TRBV3-1	TRBJ2-3	-	-
CASNPPPTAPQFEQFF	TGTGCCAGCAACCCTCCCCCTACCGCCCCCCAATTTGAGCAGTTCTTC	TRBV2	TRBJ2-1	-	-
CASSYSRGRSEQFF	TGTGCCAGCAGTTACAGCAGGGGTCGATCTGAGCAGTTCTTC	TRBV6-6	TRBJ2-1	-	few
CASSRTSIYEQYF	TGTGCCAGCAGCAGGACTAGCATATACGAGCAGTACTTC	TRBV2	TRBJ2-7	TRBD2	-
CASSQDLAGGIYEQYF	TGTGCCAGCAGCCAAGATTTAGCAGGGGGTATCTACGAGCAGTACTTC	TRBV4-2	TRBJ2-7	TRBD1	-
CASSPVEGAPYEQYF	TGTGCCAGCAGCCCAGTTGAGGGGGCGCCCTACGAGCAGTACTTC	TRBV27	TRBJ2-7	TRBD1	few
CASSYGTAGNTIYF	TGTGCCAGCAGTTACGGGACTGCCGGAAACACCATATATTTT	TRBV6-9	TRBJ1-3	-	-
CASIGGPPDGFTDTQYF	TGTGCCAGCATCGGGGGGCCCCCCGACGGATTCACAGATACGCAGTATTTT	TRBV6-4	TRBJ2-3	-	-
CASSANAAVGNTEAFF	TGTGCCAGCAGCGCAAATGCCGCGGTCGGGAACACTGAAGCTTTCTTT	TRBV7-6	TRBJ1-1	-	many
CASSQDRVSGQPQHF	TGTGCCAGCAGCCAGGACAGGGTAAGCGGTCAGCCCCAGCATTTT	TRBV3-1	TRBJ1-5	TRBD1	many
CASRGTSSHNEQFF	TGTGCCAGCAGGGGGACTAGTTCCCACAATGAGCAGTTCTTC	TRBV28	TRBJ2-1	TRBD2	few